This is a list of T cell receptor beta chains from one sample in a study of T cell responses to AZD1222 COVID-19 vaccine. Data came from immunoSEQ multiplex PCR; TCRdb stores just in-frame clones and leaves some out. The table includes 95,000 to 100,000 clones, 86% detected once. The source material was peripheral blood, sampled on day 0 of AZD1222 vaccination. Receptors originate from an adult in good health. Both conserved end residues are part of each CDR3. A D gene is named only where the DNA matches it firmly. Clone size is not always given. Where it is, it says once, few, many or a class for expanded clones.

clone_size,v_call,cdr3_length,d_call,j_call,cdr3_nt,cdr3_aa
-,TRBV29-1,12,-,TRBJ2-5,TGCAGCGTTCGGCCCGTTCAAGAGACCCAGTACTTC,CSVRPVQETQYF
-,TRBV28,14,-,TRBJ1-1,TGTGCCAGCTCTCCTCCGGGGCCGAGCCCTGAAGCTTTCTTT,CASSPPGPSPEAFF
-,TRBV11-3,15,TRBD2,TRBJ2-1,TGTGCCAGCAGCTCGATAGCGGGCCCTTACAATGAGCAGTTCTTC,CASSSIAGPYNEQFF
once,TRBV28,16,TRBD1,TRBJ1-1,TGTGCCAGCAGTTCGGGACAGGGGATTTTAAGGACTGAAGCTTTCTTT,CASSSGQGILRTEAFF
-,TRBV11-2,15,-,TRBJ1-1,TGTGCCAGCAGCGAGGAGACAGGCCGTAACACTGAAGCTTTCTTT,CASSEETGRNTEAFF
-,TRBV7-8,13,-,TRBJ1-5,TGTGCCAGCAGTTACAATGGTGTTCAGCCCCAGCATTTT,CASSYNGVQPQHF
-,TRBV7-2,14,-,TRBJ2-1,TGTGCCAGCAGCCCAGAGCAGGTATACGGTGAGCAGTTCTTC,CASSPEQVYGEQFF
-,TRBV19,15,TRBD2,TRBJ2-7,TGTGCCAGTAGTCCCGGGACTAGCGGGAGGCACGAGCAGTACTTC,CASSPGTSGRHEQYF
-,TRBV28,14,-,TRBJ1-1,TGTGCCAGCAGTTTACTGGGGCCTGGAGCTGAAGCTTTCTTT,CASSLLGPGAEAFF
-,TRBV27,14,TRBD1,TRBJ1-6,TGTGCCAGTCGTTTCCGGGACAGGGGGCGATCCCTCCACTTT,CASRFRDRGRSLHF
-,TRBV28,12,-,TRBJ1-4,TGTGCCAGCAGTTCGGAGGGGGAGAAACTGTTTTTT,CASSSEGEKLFF
-,TRBV7-2,14,TRBD2,TRBJ2-7,TGTGCCAGCAGCTTGCTAGCGGGGGTCTACGAGCAGTACTTC,CASSLLAGVYEQYF
-,TRBV7-3,13,-,TRBJ2-2,TGTGCCAGCAGCTTGGACACTACCGGGGAGCTGTTTTTT,CASSLDTTGELFF
few,TRBV5-6,14,-,TRBJ1-1,TGTGCCAGCAGCTCATGGTGGGGGGCGCAGGGTGCTTTCTTT,CASSSWWGAQGAFF
-,TRBV6-4,16,-,TRBJ2-6,TGTGCCAGCAGTGACTCGACAGCCTCTGGGGCCAACGTCCTGACTTTC,CASSDSTASGANVLTF
-,TRBV9,14,-,TRBJ2-2,TGTGCCAGCAGCGTAGATAGCGGCACCGGGGAGCTGTTTTTT,CASSVDSGTGELFF
-,TRBV19,17,-,TRBJ1-1,TGTGCCAGTAGTATAGGGAGGGCCGCGACAGTGAACACTGAAGCTTTCTTT,CASSIGRAATVNTEAFF
-,TRBV10-3,13,-,TRBJ1-5,TGTGCCATCAAGGCAGGGCAGAATCAGCCCCAGCATTTT,CAIKAGQNQPQHF
once,TRBV7-3,16,TRBD1,TRBJ1-2,TGTGCCAGCAGCCCACAGGGACAGGGGGAAAGCTATGGCTACACCTTC,CASSPQGQGESYGYTF
once,TRBV29-1,14,-,TRBJ1-1,TGCAGCGTTGAAATCGCTCCACTGAACACTGAAGCTTTCTTT,CSVEIAPLNTEAFF
-,TRBV3-1/TRBV3-2,13,-,TRBJ2-7,TGTGCCAGCAGCACGGCGGGGGCATACGAGCAGTACTTC,CASSTAGAYEQYF
-,TRBV27,15,TRBD2,TRBJ2-3,TGTGCCAGCAGTTTCGGCGGGGGGGGCACAGATACGCAGTATTTT,CASSFGGGGTDTQYF
-,TRBV5-5,19,-,TRBJ1-4,TGTGCCAGCAGCCCTCTACTATTACGACCGCGAGCAACTAATGAAAAACTGTTTTTT,CASSPLLLRPRATNEKLFF
-,TRBV6-5,15,TRBD1,TRBJ1-3,TGTGCCAGCAGAAACAGGGGATTCTCTGGAAACACCATATATTTT,CASRNRGFSGNTIYF
-,TRBV7-2,15,-,TRBJ2-1,TGTGCCAGCAGCTTAGATAGCGGACACTACAATGAGCAGTTCTTC,CASSLDSGHYNEQFF
many,TRBV2,14,-,TRBJ2-7,TGTGCCAGCAGTGAAGTCGCGGGAACTGGCGAGCAGTACTTC,CASSEVAGTGEQYF
-,TRBV28,12,-,TRBJ1-2,TGTGCCAGCAGAGAGGAAGAGGAGGGCTACACCTTC,CASREEEEGYTF
-,TRBV29-1,13,-,TRBJ2-2,TGCAGCGTTGTTCTGGGGGGAGCCGGGGAGCTGTTTTTT,CSVVLGGAGELFF
-,TRBV5-1,14,TRBD1,TRBJ1-2,TGCGCCAGCAGCCAAGGGACAGGGGGCTATGGCTACACCTTC,CASSQGTGGYGYTF
-,TRBV28,17,-,TRBJ1-5,TGTGCCAGCAGGTCTCCCTTTGAGGCAGTTAGCAATCAGCCCCAGCATTTT,CASRSPFEAVSNQPQHF
-,TRBV27,14,-,TRBJ1-6,TGTGCCAGCAGTTTTGCGGTGCTGGGTTCACCCCTCCACTTT,CASSFAVLGSPLHF
few,TRBV12-5,21,-,TRBJ2-1,TGTGCTAGTGGTTTGGTACCGAGGTGGACTTTTACATCACCTCTGTACAATGAGCAGTTCTTC,CASGLVPRWTFTSPLYNEQFF
-,TRBV13,12,-,TRBJ1-3,TGTGCCAGCAGCTTAACTGGAAACACCATATATTTT,CASSLTGNTIYF
-,TRBV7-8,16,-,TRBJ2-5,TGTGCCAGCAGCTTAGGTCTCCGGACTACAGAGAGAACCCAGTACTTC,CASSLGLRTTERTQYF
-,TRBV11-2,14,TRBD1,TRBJ2-7,TGTGCCAGCAGCCTAGGGACAGGGCCCTACGAGCAGTACTTC,CASSLGTGPYEQYF
-,TRBV4-3,20,-,TRBJ2-2,TGCGCCAGCAGCCCTAAAGCCCCGACAGGCCCGGAACTCCCCACCGGGGAGCTGTTTTTT,CASSPKAPTGPELPTGELFF